Following are 4 T cell receptor beta chains from one sample sequenced in a study of T cell changes during pregnancy in multiple sclerosis. TCRdb's copy holds only in-frame clones and misses some; the assay was immunoSEQ multiplex PCR. This table has about 97,000 clones, 90% appearing once. Sequenced material: peripheral blood, taken in the second trimester of pregnancy. These receptors all come from a female donor in good health, enrolled as a control in a pregnancy study.

The chain employs TRBV5-4 and TRBJ2-2, with no clear D. The germline gives CDR1 SGHNT, CDR2 YYREEE (reference sequence). V was trimmed by 3 bases and J by 5 bases, leaving 11 bases between them. This CDR3 region has 14 residues. The CDR3 DNA is TGTGCCAGCAGCTATCCCGGCAGGACCGGGGAGCTGTTTTTT. Translated, it gives CASSYPGRTGELFF.

This sequence joins TRBV6-5 and TRBJ2-1; D possibly corresponds to TRBD1 (6 bases). V was trimmed by 8 bases and J by 5 bases, leaving 13 bases between them. Germline-derived CDR1 and CDR2 are MNHEY and SVGAGI. This CDR3 has 13 amino acids. In nucleotides, the CDR3 is TGTGCCAGCGGCCGGACAGATCACAATGAGCAGTTCTTC. Translation gives CASGRTDHNEQFF.

The CDR3 bases are TGCGCCAGCAGTGCCCGACAGGGGCGCGCAACCGGGGAGCTGTTTTTT. It is translated as CASSARQGRATGELFF. The chain combines TRBV10-1 with TRBJ2-2; 8 positions agree with TRBD1. This CDR3 has 16 amino acids. Germline V gives CDR1 WNHNN, CDR2 SYGVQD (reference sequence). J gave up 5 bases and V 4 bases, and 9 bases lay outside the gene matches.

The genes are TRBV6-1 and TRBJ2-1; TRBD1 matches at 12 bases. In germline, CDR1 is MNHNS, CDR2 SASEGT. The CDR3 contains 15 residues. With V trimmed by 4 bases and J by 6 bases, 4 bases remained unmatched. This CDR3 reads CASSAPGQGANEQFF. CDR3 bases: TGTGCCAGCAGTGCTCCGGGACAGGGGGCCAATGAGCAGTTCTTC.